These 5 T cell receptor beta chains share one sample of origin, sequenced in a study of T cells after yellow fever vaccination (dated by TCRdb to the late 2010s). The intended sense of this specimen's treatment or condition label: live attenuated yellow fever vaccine strain. Library preparation employed 5' RACE. The sample was run on an Illumina NovaSeq 6000. Starting from the raw public reads, TCRdb applied fastp trimming at Q25, assembled clones with MiXCR and retained in-frame beta chains. Rows matching on CDR3 protein sequence are summarized as one entry with the most common DNA and genes. In all, the sample holds some 240,000 distinct CDR3 sequences, and 3.6% of those were seen once. The top ten clonotypes cover roughly a fifth of the sample. The sample was PBMCs, taken 15 days after the yellow fever booster vaccination. Receptors originate from a man aged 18 to 30 who received the YFV17D yellow fever vaccine.

This clonotype was counted ten times or more. The chain recombines TRBV7-2 with TRBJ1-2; no reliable D call. Trimming left V 1 base short and J 1 base short, with 7 bases between. This CDR3 region has 14 residues. Germline CDR1 is SGHTA and CDR2 is FQGNSA. CDR3 sequence reads: CASSLDYSNYGYTF. CDR3 bases: TGTGCCAGCAGCTTAGATTACAGTAACTATGGCTACACCTTC.

Ten or more counts support this clonotype. The gene calls are TRBV20-1 and TRBJ1-4; 7 positions agree with TRBD1. The CDR3 has 16 amino acids. V lost 0 bases and J lost 8; bases outside the gene matches: 12. Germline CDR1 DFQATT, CDR2 SNEGSKA (reference sequence). The CDR3 region is CSARDNFKGAREKLFF. CDR3 nucleotide sequence: TGCAGTGCTAGAGATAATTTTAAGGGGGCCCGAGAAAAACTGTTTTTT.

This clonotype was recorded many times. The V gene is TRBV7-9, the J gene TRBJ1-1, with 8 bases fitting TRBD1. Germline V gene sequence: CDR1 SEHNR, CDR2 FQNEAQ (reference sequence). J gave up 0 bases and V 2 bases, and 8 bases lay outside the gene matches. This CDR3 has 17 residues. CDR3: CASSLSVGQVMNTEAFF. For the CDR3, the DNA is TGTGCCAGCAGCTTAAGTGTGGGACAGGTCATGAACACTGAAGCTTTCTTT.

This clonotype was counted at least ten times. This chain connects TRBV5-1 to TRBJ1-5; perhaps TRBD1 as D (5 bases). CDR1 and CDR2 from the germline V gene are SGHRS and YFSETQ. V lost 2 bases and J lost 5, with 14 bases in between. The CDR3 runs 15 residues. In nucleotides, the CDR3 is TGCGCCAGCAGCTTAACGGGGACTGACTATCAGCCCCAGCATTTT. This encodes CASSLTGTDYQPQHF.

This clonotype was detected ten times or more. The rearrangement uses TRBV20-1 and TRBJ2-7; D is ambiguous. CDR3 length equals 15 residues. Per germline, CDR1 DFQATT and CDR2 SNEGSKA (reference sequence). The ends were cut back, 2 bases at V and 1 base at J, with 15 bases in the middle. CDR3: CSARFLRSYSYEQYF. CDR3 nucleotides: TGCAGTGCTAGATTCCTCAGATCCTATTCCTACGAGCAGTACTTC.